This T cell receptor beta chain stems from a study of T cells expressing NK-cell markers. CDR3 length equals 14 residues. After re-calling the 5' RACE reads, TCRdb lists one entry per CDR3 protein, DNA absent. This sample's table has 550,000 or so distinct CDR3 sequences. The chain employs TRBV12-3 or TRBV12-4 and TRBJ1-6. This clonotype was obtained from a man younger than 35 in good health. The sample taken for sequencing was blood T cells: a sorted CD56 or NKG2C T cell subset, CD4+ or CD8+ T cells, or bulk PBMC T cells (not recorded which). CDR3: CASSFRPYNSPLHF.